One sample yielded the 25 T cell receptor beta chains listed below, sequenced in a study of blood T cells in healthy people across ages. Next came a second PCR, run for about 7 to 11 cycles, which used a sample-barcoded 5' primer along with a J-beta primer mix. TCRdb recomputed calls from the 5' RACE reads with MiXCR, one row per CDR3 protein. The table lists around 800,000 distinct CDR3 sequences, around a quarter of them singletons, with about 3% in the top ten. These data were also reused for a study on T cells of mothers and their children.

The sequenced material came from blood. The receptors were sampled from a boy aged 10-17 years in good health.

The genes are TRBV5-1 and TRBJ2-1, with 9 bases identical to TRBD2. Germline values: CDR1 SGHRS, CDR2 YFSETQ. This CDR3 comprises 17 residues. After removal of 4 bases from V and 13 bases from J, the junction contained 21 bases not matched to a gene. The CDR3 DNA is TGCGCCAGCAGCCCACCCGGTCTGACTAGCGGCCAAGGGAAACAGTTCTTC. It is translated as CASSPPGLTSGQGKQFF.

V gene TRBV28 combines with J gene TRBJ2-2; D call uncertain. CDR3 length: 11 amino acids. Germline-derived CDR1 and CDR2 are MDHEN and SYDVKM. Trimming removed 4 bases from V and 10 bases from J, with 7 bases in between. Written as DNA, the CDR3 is TGTGCCAGCAGTTCAGGTCAGGAGCTGTTTTTT. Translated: CASSSGQELFF.

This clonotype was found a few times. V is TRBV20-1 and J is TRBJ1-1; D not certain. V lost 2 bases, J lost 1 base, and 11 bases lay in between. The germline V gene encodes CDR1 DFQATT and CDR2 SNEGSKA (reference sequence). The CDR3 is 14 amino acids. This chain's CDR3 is CSARIPGSNTEAFF. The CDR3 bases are TGCAGTGCTAGAATTCCGGGGTCGAACACTGAAGCTTTCTTT.

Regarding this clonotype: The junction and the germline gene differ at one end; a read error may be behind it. CDR3 in amino acids: CASSSPTGNLPLHF. The CDR3 DNA follows: TGTGCCAGCAGTTCCCCGACAGGGAATTTACCCCTCCACTTT. The V gene is TRBV6-5, the J gene TRBJ1-6, with 7 bases lining up with TRBD1. The germline CDR1 and CDR2 sequences are MNHEY and SVGAGI. This CDR3 is built from 14 residues.

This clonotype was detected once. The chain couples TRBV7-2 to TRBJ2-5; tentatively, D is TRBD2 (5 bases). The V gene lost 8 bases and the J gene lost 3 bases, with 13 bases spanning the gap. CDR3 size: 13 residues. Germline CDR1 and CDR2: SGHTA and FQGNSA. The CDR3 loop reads CASPPSGKETQYF. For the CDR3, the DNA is TGTGCCAGCCCCCCGTCGGGAAAAGAGACCCAGTACTTC.

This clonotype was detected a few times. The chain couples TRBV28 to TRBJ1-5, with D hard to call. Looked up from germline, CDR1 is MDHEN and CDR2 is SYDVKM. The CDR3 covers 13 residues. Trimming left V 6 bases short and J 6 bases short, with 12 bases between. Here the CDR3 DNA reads TGTGCCAGCAGCCCCTTGGACGTTCAGCCCCAGCATTTT. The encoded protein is CASSPLDVQPQHF.

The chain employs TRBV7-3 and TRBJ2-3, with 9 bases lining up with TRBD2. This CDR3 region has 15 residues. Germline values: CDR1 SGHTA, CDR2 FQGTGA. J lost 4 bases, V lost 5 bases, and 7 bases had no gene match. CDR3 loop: CASSPSGGPSDTQYF. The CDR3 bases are TGTGCCAGCAGCCCCAGCGGGGGGCCGTCAGATACGCAGTATTTT.

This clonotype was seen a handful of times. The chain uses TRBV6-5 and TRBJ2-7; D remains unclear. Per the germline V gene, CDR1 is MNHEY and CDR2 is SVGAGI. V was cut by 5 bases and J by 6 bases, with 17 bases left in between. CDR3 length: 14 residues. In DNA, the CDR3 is TGTGCCAGCAGTCCCTTGACGACGGGCGGCGAGCAGTACTTC. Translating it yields CASSPLTTGGEQYF.

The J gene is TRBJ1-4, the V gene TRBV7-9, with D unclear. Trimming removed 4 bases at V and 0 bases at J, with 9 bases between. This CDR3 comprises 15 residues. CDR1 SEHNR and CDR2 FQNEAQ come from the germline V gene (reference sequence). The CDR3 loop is CASSYDGATNEKLFF. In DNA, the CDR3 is TGTGCCAGCAGCTACGACGGCGCAACTAATGAAAAACTGTTTTTT.

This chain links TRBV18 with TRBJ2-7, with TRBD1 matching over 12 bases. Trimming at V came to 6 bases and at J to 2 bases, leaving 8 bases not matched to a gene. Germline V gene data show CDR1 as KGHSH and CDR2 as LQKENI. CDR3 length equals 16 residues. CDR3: CASSTDRDRGPYEQYF. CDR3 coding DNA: TGTGCCAGCTCGACGGACAGGGACAGGGGGCCCTACGAGCAGTACTTC. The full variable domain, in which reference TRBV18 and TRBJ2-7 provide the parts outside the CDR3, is NAGVMQNPRHLVRRRGQEARLRCSPMKGHSHVYWYRQLPEEGLKFMVYLQKENIIDESGMPKERFSAEFPKEGPSILRIQQVVRGDSAAYFCASSTDRDRGPYEQYFGPGTRLTVT.

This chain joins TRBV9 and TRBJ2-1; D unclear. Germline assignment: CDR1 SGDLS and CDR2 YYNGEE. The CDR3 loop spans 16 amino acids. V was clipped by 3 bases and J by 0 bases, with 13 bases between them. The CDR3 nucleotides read TGTGCCAGCAGCGCCACGGACGACGCCTCCTACAATGAGCAGTTCTTC. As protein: CASSATDDASYNEQFF.

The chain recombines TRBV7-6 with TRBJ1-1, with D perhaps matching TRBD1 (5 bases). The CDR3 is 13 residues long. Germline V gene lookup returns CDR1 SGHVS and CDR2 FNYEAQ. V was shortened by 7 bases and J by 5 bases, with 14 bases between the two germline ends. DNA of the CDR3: TGTGCCAGCAACCTTGGGGGGAGTACTGAAGCTTTCTTT. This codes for CASNLGGSTEAFF.

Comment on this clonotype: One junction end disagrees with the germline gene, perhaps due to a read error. CDR3 protein: CASSLTGTTSSLAF. The CDR3 nucleotides are TGTGCCAGCAGTTTAACCGGGACTACAAGTTCACTAGCCTTC. J is TRBJ2-7 and V is TRBV28; 7 bases are a match to TRBD2. Per the germline V gene, CDR1 is MDHEN and CDR2 is SYDVKM. The CDR3 spans 14 residues.

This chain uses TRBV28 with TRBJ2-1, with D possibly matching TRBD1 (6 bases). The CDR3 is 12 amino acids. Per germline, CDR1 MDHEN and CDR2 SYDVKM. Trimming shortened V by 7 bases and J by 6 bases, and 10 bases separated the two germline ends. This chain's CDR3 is CASTPRGNEQFF. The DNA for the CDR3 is TGTGCCAGCACCCCCAGGGGCAATGAGCAGTTCTTC.

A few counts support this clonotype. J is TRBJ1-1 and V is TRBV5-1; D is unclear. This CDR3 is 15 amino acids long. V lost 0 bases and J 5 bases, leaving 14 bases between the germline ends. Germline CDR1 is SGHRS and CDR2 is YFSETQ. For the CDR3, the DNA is TGCGCCAGCAGCTTGGGAGGCCAAGCGGGGACTGAAGCTTTCTTT. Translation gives CASSLGGQAGTEAFF.

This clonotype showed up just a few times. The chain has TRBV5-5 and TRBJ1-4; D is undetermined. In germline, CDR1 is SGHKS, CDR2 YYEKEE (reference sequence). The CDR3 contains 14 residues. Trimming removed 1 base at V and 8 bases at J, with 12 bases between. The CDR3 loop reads CASSLHGLEEKLFF. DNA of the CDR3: TGTGCCAGCAGCTTGCACGGGCTAGAAGAAAAACTGTTTTTT.

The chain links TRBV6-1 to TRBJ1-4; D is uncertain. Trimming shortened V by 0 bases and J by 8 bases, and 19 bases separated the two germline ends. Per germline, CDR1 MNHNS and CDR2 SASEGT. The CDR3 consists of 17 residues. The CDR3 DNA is TGTGCCAGCAGTGAAGCTTATCATCGCCTCGCCGGGGAAAAACTGTTTTTT. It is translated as CASSEAYHRLAGEKLFF.

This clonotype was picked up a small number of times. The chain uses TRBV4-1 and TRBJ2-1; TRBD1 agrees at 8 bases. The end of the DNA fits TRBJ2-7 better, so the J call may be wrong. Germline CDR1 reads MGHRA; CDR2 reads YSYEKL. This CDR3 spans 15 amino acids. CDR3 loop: CASSHLTGAAYEQYF. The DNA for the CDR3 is TGCGCCAGCAGCCACTTGACAGGGGCTGCCTACGAGCAGTACTTC.

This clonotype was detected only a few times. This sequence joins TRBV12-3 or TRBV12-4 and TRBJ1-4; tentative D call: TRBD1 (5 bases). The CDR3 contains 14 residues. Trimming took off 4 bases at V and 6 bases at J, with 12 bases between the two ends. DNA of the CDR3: TGTGCCAGCAGTTCACGACAGACCGATGAAAAACTGTTTTTT. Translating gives CASSSRQTDEKLFF.

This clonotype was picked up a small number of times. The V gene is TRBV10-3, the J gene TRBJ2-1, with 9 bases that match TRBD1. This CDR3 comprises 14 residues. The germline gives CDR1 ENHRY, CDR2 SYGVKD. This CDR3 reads CASRPGTGYNEQFF. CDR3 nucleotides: TGTGCATCCCGTCCCGGGACAGGGTACAATGAGCAGTTCTTC.

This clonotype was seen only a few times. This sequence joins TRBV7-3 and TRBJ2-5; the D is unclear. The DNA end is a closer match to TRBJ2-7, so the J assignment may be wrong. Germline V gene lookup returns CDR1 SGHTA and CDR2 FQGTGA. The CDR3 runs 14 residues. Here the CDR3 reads CASSSTPGTYEQYF. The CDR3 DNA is TGTGCCAGCAGCTCGACCCCCGGCACCTACGAGCAGTACTTC.

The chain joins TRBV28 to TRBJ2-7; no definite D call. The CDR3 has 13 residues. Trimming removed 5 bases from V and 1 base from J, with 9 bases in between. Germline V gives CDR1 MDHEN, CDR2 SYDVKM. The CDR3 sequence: CASSITNSYEQYF. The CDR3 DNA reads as TGTGCCAGCAGTATTACAAATTCCTACGAGCAGTACTTC.

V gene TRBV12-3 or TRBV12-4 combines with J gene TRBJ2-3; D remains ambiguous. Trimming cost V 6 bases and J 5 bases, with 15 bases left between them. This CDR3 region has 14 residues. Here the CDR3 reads CASSPPSRLDTQYF. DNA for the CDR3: TGTGCCAGCAGCCCTCCCAGTCGGCTAGATACGCAGTATTTT.

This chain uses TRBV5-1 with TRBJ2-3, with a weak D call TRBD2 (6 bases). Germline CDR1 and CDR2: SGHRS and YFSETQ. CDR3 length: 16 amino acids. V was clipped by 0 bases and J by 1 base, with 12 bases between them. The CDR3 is CASSLDGQRGTDTQYF. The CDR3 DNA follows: TGCGCCAGCAGCTTGGATGGGCAGCGGGGCACAGATACGCAGTATTTT. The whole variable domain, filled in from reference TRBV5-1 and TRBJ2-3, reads KAGVTQTPRYLIKTRGQQVTLSCSPISGHRSVSWYQQTPGQGLQFLFEYFSETQRNKGNFPGRFSGRQFSNSRSEMNVSTLELGDSALYLCASSLDGQRGTDTQYFGPGTRLTVL.

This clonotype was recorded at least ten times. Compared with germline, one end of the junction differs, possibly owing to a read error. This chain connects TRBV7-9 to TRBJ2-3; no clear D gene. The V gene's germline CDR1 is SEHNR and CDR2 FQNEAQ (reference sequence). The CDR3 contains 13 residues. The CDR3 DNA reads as TGCGCCAGCAGCTTGGCCGGTGGAGATACGCAGTATTTT. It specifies CASSLAGGDTQYF. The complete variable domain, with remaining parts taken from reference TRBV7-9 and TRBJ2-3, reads DTGVSQNPRHKITKRGQNVTFRCDPISEHNRLYWYRQTLGQGPEFLTYFQNEAQLEKSRLLSDRFSAERPKGSFSTLEIQRTEQGDSAMYLCASSLAGGDTQYFGPGTRLTVL.